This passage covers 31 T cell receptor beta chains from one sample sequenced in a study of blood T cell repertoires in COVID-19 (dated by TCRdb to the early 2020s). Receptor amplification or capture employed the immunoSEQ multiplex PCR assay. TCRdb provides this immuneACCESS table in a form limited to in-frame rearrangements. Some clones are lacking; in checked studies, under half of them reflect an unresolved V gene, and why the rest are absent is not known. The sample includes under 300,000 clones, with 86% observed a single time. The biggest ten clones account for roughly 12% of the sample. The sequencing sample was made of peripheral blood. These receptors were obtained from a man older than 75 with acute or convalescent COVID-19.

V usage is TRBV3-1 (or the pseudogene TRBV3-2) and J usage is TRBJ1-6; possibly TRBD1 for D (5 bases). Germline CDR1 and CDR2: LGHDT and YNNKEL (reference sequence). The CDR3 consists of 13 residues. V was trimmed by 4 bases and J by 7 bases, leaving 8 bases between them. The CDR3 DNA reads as TGTGCCAGCAGCCCGACAGCCAATTCACCCCTCCACTTT. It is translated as CASSPTANSPLHF.

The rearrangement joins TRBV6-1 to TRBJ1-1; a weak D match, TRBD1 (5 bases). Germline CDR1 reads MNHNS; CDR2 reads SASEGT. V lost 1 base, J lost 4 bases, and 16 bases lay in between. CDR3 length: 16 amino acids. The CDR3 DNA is TGTGCCAGCAGTGAAGTAGGGGCAGTTAAAAGCACTGAAGCTTTCTTT. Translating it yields CASSEVGAVKSTEAFF.

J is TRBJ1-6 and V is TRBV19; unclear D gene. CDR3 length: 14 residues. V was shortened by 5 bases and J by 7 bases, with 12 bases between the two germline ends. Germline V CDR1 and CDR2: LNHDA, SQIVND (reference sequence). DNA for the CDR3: TGTGCCAGTAGTCAACTAACGGTAAATTCACCCCTCCACTTT. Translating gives CASSQLTVNSPLHF.

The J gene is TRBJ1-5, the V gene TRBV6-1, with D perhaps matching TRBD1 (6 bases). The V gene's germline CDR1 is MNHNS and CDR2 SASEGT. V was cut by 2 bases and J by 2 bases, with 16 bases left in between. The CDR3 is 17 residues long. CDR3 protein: CASSEPRGQGGNQPQHF. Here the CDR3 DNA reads TGTGCCAGCAGTGAACCGCGGGGGCAAGGCGGCAATCAGCCCCAGCATTTT.

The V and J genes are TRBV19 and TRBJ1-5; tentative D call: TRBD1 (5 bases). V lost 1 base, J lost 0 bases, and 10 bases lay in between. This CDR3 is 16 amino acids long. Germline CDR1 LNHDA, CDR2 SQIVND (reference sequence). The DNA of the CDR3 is TGTGCCAGTAGTATAGGGACACAGTTTAGCAATCAGCCCCAGCATTTT. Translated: CASSIGTQFSNQPQHF. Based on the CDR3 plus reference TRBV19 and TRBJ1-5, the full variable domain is DGGITQSPKYLFRKEGQNVTLSCEQNLNHDAMYWYRQDPGQGLRLIYYSQIVNDFQKGDIAEGYSVSREKKESFPLTVTSAQKNPTAFYLCASSIGTQFSNQPQHFGDGTRLSIL.

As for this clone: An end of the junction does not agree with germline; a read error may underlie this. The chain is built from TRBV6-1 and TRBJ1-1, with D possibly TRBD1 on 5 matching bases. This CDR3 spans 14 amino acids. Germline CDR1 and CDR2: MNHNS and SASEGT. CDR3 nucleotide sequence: TGTGCCAGCAGTGAGACACGGGGGAACGCTGAAGCCTTCTTT. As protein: CASSETRGNAEAFF.

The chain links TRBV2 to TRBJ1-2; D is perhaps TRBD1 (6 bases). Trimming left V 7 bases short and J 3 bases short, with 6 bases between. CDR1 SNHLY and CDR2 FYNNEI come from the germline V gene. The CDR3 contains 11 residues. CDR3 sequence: CASTGDYGYTF. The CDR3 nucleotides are TGTGCCAGCACAGGGGACTATGGCTACACCTTC. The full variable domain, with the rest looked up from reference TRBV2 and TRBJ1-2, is EPEVTQTPSHQVTQMGQEVILRCVPISNHLYFYWYRQILGQKVEFLVSFYNNEISEKSEIFDDQFSVERPDGSNFTLKIRSTKLEDSAMYFCASTGDYGYTFGSGTRLTVV.

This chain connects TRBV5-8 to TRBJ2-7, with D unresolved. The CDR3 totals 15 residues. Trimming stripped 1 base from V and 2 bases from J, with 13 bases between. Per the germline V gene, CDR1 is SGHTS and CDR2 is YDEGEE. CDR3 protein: CASSLSRVRPYEQYF. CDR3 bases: TGTGCCAGCAGCTTGAGCCGGGTTCGGCCCTACGAGCAGTACTTC.

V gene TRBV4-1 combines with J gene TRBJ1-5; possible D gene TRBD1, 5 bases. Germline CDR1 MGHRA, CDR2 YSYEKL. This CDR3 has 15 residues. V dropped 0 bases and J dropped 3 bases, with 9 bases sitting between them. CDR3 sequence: CASSQDLTVNQPQHF. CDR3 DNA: TGCGCCAGCAGCCAAGATCTGACAGTCAATCAGCCCCAGCATTTT.

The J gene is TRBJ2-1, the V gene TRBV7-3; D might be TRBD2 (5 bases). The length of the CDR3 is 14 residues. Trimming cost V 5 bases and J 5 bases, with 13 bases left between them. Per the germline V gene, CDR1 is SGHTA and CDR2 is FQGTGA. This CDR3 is CASSQETINNEQFF. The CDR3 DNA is TGTGCCAGCAGCCAGGAGACTATTAACAATGAGCAGTTCTTC.

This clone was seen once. The CDR3 nucleotides are TGTGCCACCAGCAGAGATCTAACAGGGGGCTACAATGAGCAGTTCTTC. Residues: CATSRDLTGGYNEQFF. The chain uses TRBV15 and TRBJ2-1, with 8 bases matching TRBD1. The CDR3 is 16 residues long. The V segment lost 0 bases and the J segment 3 bases; nucleotides outside the gene matches: 4. Germline-derived CDR1 and CDR2 are LNHNV and YYDKDF (reference sequence).

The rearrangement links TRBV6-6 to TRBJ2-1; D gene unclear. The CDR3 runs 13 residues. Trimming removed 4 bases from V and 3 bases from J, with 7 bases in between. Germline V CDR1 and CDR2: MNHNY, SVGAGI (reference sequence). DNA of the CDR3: TGTGCCAGCAGTTTCACAGACTACAATGAGCAGTTCTTC. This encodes CASSFTDYNEQFF.

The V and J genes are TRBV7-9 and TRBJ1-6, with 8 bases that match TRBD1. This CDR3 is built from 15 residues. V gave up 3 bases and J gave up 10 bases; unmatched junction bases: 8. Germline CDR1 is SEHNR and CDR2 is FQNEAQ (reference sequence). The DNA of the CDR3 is TGTGCCAGCAGCTTGACAGGGGACTCAACGTCACCCCTCCACTTT. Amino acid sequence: CASSLTGDSTSPLHF.

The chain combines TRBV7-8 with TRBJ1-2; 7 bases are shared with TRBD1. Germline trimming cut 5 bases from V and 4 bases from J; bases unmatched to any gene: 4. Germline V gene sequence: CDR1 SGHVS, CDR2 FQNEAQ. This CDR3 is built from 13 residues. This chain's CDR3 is CASSADRAYGYTF. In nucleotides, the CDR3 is TGTGCCAGCAGCGCCGACAGGGCCTATGGCTACACCTTC.

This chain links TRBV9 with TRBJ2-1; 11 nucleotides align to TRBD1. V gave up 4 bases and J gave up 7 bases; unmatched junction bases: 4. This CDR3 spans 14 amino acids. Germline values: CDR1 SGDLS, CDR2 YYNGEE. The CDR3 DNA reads TGTGCCAGCAGCCCCGGACAGGGGGCAAATGAGCAGTTCTTC. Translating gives CASSPGQGANEQFF. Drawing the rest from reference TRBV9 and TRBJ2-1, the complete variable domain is DSGVTQTPKHLITATGQRVTLRCSPRSGDLSVYWYQQSLDQGLQFLIQYYNGEERAKGNILERFSAQQFPDLHSELNLSSLELGDSALYFCASSPGQGANEQFFGPGTRLTVL.

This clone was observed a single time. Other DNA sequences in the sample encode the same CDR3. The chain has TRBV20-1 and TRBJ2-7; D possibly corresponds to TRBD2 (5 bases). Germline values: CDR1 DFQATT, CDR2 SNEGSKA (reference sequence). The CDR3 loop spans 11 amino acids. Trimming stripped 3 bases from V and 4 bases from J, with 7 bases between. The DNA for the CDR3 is TGCAGTGCTAGGAGGGAATACGAGCAGTACTTC. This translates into CSARREYEQYF.

This CDR3 is CASSLPGTSGTYNEQFF. The CDR3 DNA is TGTGCCAGCAGCCTACCCGGGACTAGCGGGACTTACAATGAGCAGTTCTTC. This chain connects TRBV7-3 to TRBJ2-1, with 13 bases identical to TRBD2. V trimming: 5 bases; J trimming: 4 bases; junction bases outside the gene matches: 8. The CDR3 is made up of 17 amino acids. Germline loops: CDR1 SGHTA, CDR2 FQGTGA.

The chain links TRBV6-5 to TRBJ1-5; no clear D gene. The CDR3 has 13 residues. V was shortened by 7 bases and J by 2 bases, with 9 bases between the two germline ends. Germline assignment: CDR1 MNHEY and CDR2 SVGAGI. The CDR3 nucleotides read TGTGCCAGCACAGGCGGGGGCAATCAGCCCCAGCATTTT. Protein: CASTGGGNQPQHF.

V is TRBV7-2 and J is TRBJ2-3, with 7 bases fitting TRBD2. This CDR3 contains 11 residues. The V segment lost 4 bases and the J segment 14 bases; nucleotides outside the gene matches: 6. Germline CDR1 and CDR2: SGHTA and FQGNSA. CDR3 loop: CASSSGGSRYF. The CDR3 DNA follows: TGTGCCAGCAGCTCTGGCGGGAGTCGGTATTTT.

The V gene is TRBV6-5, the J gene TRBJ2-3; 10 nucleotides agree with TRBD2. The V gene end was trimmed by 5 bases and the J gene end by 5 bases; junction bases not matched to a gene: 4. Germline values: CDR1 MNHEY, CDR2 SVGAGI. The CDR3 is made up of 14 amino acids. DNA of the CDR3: TGTGCCAGCAGTCCTGGACTAGCGGTAGATACGCAGTATTTT. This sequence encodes CASSPGLAVDTQYF.

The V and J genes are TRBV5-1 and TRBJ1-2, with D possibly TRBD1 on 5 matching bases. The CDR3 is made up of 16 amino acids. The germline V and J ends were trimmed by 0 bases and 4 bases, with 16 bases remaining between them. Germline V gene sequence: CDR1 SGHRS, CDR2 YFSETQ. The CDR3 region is CASSLVGQGGAYGYTF. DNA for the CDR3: TGCGCCAGCAGCTTGGTAGGCCAGGGAGGGGCCTATGGCTACACCTTC.

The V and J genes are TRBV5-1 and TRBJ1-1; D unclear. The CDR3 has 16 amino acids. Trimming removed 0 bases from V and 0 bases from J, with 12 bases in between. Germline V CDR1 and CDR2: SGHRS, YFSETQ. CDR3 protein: CASSLGLRIVNTEAFF. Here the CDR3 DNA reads TGCGCCAGCAGCTTGGGTCTGAGAATAGTGAACACTGAAGCTTTCTTT.

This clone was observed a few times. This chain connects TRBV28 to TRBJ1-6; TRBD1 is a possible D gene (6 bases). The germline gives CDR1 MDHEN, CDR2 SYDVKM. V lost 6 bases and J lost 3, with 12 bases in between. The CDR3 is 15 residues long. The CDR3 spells CASSPGQLYNSPLHF. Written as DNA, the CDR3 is TGTGCCAGCAGCCCCGGACAGCTCTATAATTCACCCCTCCACTTT.

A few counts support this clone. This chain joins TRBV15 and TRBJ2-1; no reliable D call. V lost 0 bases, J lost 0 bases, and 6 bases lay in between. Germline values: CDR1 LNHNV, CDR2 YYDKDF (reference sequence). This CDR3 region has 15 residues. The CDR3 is CATSRDLASYNEQFF. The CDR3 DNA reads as TGTGCCACCAGCAGAGATCTGGCCTCCTACAATGAGCAGTTCTTC.

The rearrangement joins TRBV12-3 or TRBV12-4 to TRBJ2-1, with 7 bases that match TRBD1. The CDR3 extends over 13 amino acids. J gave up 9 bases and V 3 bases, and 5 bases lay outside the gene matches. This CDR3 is CASSFLGGGEQFF. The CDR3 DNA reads TGTGCCAGCAGTTTTTTAGGGGGCGGTGAGCAGTTCTTC.

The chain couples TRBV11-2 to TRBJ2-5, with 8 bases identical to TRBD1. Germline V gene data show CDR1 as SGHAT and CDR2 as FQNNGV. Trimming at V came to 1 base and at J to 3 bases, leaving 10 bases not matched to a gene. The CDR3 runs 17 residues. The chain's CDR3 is CASSLVPVWTGKETQYF. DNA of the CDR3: TGTGCCAGCAGCTTAGTTCCGGTTTGGACAGGGAAAGAGACCCAGTACTTC.

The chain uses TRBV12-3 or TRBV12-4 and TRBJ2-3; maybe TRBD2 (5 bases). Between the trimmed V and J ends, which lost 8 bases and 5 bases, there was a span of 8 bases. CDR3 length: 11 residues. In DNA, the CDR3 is TGTGCCAGCTCCCGGGGAGATACGCAGTATTTT. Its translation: CASSRGDTQYF.

For the CDR3, the DNA is TGTGCCAGCAGTTACCTACGGGAATATGGTACGCAGTATTTT. Translated, it gives CASSYLREYGTQYF. This chain connects TRBV6-5 to TRBJ2-3, with a weak D call TRBD2 (5 bases). V was shortened by 2 bases and J by 8 bases, with 14 bases between the two germline ends. CDR3 length: 14 residues. CDR1 and CDR2 from the germline V gene are MNHEY and SVGAGI.

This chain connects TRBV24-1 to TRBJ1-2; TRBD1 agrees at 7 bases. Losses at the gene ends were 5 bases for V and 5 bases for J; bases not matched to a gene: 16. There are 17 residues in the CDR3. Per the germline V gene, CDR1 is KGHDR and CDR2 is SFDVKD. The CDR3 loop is CATSGGGLPGQIYGYTF. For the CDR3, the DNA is TGTGCCACCAGTGGGGGTGGCCTACCGGGACAGATATATGGCTACACCTTC.

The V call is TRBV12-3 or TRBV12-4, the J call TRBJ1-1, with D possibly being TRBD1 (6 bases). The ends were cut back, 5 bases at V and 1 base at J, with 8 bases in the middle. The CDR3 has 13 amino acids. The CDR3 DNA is TGTGCCAGCAGTCAGACAGGGAACACTGAAGCTTTCTTT. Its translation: CASSQTGNTEAFF.

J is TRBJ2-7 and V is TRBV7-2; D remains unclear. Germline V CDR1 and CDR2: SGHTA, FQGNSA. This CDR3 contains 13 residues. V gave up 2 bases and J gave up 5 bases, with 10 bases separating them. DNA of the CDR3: TGTGCCAGCAGCTTACCGGTTTCTAACGAGCAGTACTTC. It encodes CASSLPVSNEQYF.